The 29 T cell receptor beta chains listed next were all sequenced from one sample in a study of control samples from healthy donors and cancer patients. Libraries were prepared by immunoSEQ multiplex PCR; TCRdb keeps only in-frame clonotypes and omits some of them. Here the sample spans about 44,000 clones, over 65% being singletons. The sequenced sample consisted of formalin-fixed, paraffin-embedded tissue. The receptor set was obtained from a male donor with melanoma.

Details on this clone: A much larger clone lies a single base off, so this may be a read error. CDR3 amino acids: CASSSTLGEQYF. The CDR3 DNA reads as TGTGCCAGCAGCTCCACCCTAGGCGAGCAGTACTTC. The chain recombines TRBV3-1 (or the pseudogene TRBV3-2) with TRBJ2-7; the D is unclear. Germline V gives CDR1 LGHDT, CDR2 YNNKEL (reference sequence). V was trimmed by 5 bases and J by 6 bases, leaving 11 bases between them. This CDR3 has 12 amino acids.

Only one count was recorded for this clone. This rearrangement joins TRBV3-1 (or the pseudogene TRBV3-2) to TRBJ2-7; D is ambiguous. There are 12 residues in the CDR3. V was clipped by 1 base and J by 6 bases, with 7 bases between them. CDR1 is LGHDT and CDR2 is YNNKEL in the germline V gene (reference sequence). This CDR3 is CASSQGVREQYF. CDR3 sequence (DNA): TGTGCCAGCAGCCAAGGGGTCCGCGAGCAGTACTTC.

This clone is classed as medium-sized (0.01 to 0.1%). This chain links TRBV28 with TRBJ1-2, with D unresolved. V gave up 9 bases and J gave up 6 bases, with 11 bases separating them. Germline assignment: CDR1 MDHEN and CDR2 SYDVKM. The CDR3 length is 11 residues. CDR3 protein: CASGPYNGYTF. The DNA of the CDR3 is TGTGCCAGTGGCCCTTATAATGGCTACACCTTC.

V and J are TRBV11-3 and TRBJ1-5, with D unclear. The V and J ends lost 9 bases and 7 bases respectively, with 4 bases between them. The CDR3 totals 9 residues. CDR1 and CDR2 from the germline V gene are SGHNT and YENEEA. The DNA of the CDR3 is TGTGCCAGACTCCAGCCCCAGCATTTT. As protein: CARLQPQHF.

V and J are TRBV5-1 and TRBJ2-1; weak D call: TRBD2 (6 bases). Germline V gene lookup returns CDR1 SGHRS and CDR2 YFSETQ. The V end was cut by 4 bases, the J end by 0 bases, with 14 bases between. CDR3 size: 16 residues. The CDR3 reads CASSELRRGSYNEQFF. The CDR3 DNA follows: TGCGCCAGCAGCGAGTTGAGGAGGGGCTCCTACAATGAGCAGTTCTTC.

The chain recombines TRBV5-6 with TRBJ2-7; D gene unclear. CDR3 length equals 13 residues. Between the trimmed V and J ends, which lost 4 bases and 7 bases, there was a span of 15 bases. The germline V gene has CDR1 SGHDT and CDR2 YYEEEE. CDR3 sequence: CASSPSVFDEQYF. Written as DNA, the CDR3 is TGTGCCAGCAGCCCAAGTGTGTTTGATGAGCAGTACTTC.

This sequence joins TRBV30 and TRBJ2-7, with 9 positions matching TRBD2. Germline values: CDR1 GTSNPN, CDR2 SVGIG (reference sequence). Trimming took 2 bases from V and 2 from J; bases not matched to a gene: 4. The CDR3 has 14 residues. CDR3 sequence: CAWSPLAGAYEQYF. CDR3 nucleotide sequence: TGTGCCTGGAGTCCCTTAGCGGGAGCCTACGAGCAGTACTTC.

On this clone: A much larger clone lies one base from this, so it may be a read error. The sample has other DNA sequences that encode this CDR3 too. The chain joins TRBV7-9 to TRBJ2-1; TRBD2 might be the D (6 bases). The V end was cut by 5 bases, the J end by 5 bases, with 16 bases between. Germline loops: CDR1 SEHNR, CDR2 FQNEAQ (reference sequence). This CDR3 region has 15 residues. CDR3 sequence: CASSPLLAQDNEQFF. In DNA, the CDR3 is TGTGCCAGCAGCCCCCTTCTAGCGCAAGACAATGAGCAGTTCTTC.

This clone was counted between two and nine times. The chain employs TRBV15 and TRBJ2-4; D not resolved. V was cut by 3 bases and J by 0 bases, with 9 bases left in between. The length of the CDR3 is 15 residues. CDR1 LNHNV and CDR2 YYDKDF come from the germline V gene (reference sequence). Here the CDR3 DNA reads TGTGCCACCAGCAGGGGTGGCAGAGCCAAAAACATTCAGTACTTC. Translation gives CATSRGGRAKNIQYF.

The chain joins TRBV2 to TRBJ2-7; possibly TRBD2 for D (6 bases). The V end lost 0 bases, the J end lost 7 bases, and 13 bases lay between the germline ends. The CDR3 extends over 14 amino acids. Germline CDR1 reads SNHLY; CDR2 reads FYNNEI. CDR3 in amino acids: CASSEARVGGEQYF. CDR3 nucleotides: TGTGCCAGCAGTGAAGCGCGGGTTGGGGGGGAGCAGTACTTC. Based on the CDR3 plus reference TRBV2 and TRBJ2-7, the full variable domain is EPEVTQTPSHQVTQMGQEVILRCVPISNHLYFYWYRQILGQKVEFLVSFYNNEISEKSEIFDDQFSVERPDGSNFTLKIRSTKLEDSAMYFCASSEARVGGEQYFGPGTRLTVT.

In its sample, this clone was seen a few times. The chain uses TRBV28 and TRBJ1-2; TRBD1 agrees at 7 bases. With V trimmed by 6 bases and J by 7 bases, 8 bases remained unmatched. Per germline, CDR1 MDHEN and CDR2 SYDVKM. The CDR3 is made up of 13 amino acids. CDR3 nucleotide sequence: TGTGCCAGCAGGCGACAGGGACCGCGTGGCTACACCTTC. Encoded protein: CASRRQGPRGYTF.

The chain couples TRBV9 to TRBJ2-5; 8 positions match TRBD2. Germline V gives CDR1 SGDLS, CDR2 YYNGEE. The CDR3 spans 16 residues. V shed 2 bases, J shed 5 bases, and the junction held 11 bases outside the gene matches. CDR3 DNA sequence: TGTGCCAGCAGCGTCTCTTCGGCGGGAGGTAGGGAGACCCAGTACTTC. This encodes CASSVSSAGGRETQYF.

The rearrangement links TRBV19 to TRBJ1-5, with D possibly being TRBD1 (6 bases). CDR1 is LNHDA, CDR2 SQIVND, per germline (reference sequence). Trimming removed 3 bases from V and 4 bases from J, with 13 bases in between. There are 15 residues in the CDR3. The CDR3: CASSIGQTGNQPQHF. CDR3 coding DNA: TGTGCCAGTAGTATTGGGCAAACAGGGAATCAGCCCCAGCATTTT.

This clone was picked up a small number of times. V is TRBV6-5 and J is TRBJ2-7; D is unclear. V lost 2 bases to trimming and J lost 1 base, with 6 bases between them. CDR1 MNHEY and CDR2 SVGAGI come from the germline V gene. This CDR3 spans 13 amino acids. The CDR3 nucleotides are TGTGCCAGCAGTTACGCTCTGTCCTACGAGCAGTACTTC. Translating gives CASSYALSYEQYF.

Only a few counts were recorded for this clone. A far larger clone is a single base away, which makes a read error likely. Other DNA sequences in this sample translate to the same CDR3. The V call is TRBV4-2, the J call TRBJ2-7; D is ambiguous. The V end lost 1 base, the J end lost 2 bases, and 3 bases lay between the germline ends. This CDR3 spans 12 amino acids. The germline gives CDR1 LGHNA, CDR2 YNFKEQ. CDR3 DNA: TGTGCCAGCAGCCAAGGGGCCTACGAGCAGTACTTC. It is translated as CASSQGAYEQYF.

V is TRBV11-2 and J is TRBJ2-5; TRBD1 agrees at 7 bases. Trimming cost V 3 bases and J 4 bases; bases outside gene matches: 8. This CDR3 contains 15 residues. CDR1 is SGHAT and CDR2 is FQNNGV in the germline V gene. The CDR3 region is CASSFRDRTAETQYF. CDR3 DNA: TGTGCCAGCAGCTTCCGGGACAGAACTGCAGAGACCCAGTACTTC.

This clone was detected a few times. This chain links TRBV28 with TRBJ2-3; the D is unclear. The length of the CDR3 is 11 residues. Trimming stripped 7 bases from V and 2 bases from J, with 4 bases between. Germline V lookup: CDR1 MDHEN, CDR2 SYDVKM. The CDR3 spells CASTDTDTQYF. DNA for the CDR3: TGTGCCAGCACCGACACAGATACGCAGTATTTT. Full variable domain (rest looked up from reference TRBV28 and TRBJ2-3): DVKVTQSSRYLVKRTGEKVFLECVQDMDHENMFWYRQDPGLGLRLIYFSYDVKMKEKGDIPEGYSVSREKKERFSLILESASTNQTSMYLCASTDTDTQYFGPGTRLTVL.

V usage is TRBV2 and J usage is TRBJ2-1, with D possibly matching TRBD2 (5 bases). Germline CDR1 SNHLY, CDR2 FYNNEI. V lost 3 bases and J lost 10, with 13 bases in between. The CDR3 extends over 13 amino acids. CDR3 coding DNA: TGTGCCAGCAGTGAGGGGAGTTTTCAGGAGCAGTTCTTC. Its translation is CASSEGSFQEQFF.

CDR3 sequence reads: CASRLLAGHYEQYF. In DNA, the CDR3 is TGTGCCAGCAGGCTACTAGCCGGCCACTACGAGCAGTACTTC. The rearrangement joins TRBV2 to TRBJ2-7, with a possible D match to TRBD2 (6 bases). The CDR3 extends over 14 amino acids. The germline V gene has CDR1 SNHLY and CDR2 FYNNEI. V dropped 6 bases and J dropped 3 bases, with 15 bases sitting between them.

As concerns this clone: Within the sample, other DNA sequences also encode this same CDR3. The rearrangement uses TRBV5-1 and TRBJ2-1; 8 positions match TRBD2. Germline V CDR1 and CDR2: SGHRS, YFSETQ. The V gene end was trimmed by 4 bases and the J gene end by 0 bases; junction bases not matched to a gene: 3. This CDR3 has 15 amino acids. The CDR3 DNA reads TGCGCCAGCAGCCTCAGCGGGAGCTCCTACAATGAGCAGTTCTTC. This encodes CASSLSGSSYNEQFF.

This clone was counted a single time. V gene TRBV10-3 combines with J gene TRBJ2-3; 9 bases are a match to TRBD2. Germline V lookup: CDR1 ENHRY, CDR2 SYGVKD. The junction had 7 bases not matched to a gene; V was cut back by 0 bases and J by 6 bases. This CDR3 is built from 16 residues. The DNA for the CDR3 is TGTGCCATCAGTGAGTCGGCTAGCGGGATCACTGATACGCAGTATTTT. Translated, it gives CAISESASGITDTQYF.

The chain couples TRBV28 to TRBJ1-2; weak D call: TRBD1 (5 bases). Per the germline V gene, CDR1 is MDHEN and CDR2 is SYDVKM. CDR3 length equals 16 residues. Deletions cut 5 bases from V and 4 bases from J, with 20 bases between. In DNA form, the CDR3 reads TGTGCCAGCAGTACCCCTCTCCGGGACGCCACCTATGGCTACACCTTC. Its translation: CASSTPLRDATYGYTF.

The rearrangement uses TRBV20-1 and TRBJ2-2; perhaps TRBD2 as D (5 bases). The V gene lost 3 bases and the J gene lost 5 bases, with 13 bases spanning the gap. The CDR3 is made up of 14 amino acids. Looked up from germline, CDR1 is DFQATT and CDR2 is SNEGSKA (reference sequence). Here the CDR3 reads CSASDGKRTGELFF. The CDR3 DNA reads TGCAGTGCTAGTGACGGGAAACGTACCGGGGAGCTGTTTTTT.

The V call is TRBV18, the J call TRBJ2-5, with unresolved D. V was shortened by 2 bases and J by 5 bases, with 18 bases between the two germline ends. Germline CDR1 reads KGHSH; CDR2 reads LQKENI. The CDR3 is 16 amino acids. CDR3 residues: CASSPYPDRTSETQYF. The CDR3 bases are TGTGCCAGCTCACCATATCCGGACCGCACTTCGGAGACCCAGTACTTC.

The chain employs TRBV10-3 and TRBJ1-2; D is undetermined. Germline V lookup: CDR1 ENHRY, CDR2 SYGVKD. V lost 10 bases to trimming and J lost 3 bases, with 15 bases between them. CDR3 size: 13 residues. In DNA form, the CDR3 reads TGTGCCACCTCCGGGCAAACGGACTATGGCTACACCTTC. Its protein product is CATSGQTDYGYTF.

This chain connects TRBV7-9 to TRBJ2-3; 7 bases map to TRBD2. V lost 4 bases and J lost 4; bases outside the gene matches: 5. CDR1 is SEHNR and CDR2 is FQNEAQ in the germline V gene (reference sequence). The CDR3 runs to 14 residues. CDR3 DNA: TGTGCCAGCAGCTCAAGCGGGACGGCAGATACGCAGTATTTT. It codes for CASSSSGTADTQYF.

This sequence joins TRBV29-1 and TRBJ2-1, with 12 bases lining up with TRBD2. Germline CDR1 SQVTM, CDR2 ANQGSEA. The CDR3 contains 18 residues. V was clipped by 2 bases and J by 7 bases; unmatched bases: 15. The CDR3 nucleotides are TGCAGCGTTGAAAGTGCGTTACCCGGGCTAGCGGGAGGGAATGAGCAGTTCTTC. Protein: CSVESALPGLAGGNEQFF.

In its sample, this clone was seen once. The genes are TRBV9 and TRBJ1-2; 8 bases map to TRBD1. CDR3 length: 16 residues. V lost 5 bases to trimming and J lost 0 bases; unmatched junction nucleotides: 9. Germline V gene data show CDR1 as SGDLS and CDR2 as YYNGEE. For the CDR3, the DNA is TGTGCCAGCAGTTTCAGGACAGGGTCGGCTAACTATGGCTACACCTTC. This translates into CASSFRTGSANYGYTF.

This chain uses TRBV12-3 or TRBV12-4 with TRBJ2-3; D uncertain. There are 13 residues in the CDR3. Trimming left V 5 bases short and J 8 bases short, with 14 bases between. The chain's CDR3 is CASSILVAGTQYF. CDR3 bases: TGTGCCAGCAGTATCCTAGTAGCTGGTACGCAGTATTTT.